Described below is a single T cell receptor (beta chain) sequence and its context. This clonotype was counted a few times. This clone's antigen is unknown. The input lacks base qualities; no much larger clone sits a single base away. Library creation used RACE. Instrument used: NextSeq 500. Library preparation attached unique molecular identifiers to individual cDNA molecules for quantitative, reproducible TCR counting. For every blood RNA sample, sequencing covered both the TCR alpha and TCR beta chains. From the authors' description of their analysis: A median of about 87,000 TCRs per sample was observed, with a range of about 23,224 to 690,600. V, J and CDR3 annotation of the TCR reads was performed with the Decombinator software suite. To make PS versus PT1 abundance plots, every sample was subsampled to the same number of TCRs (28,000). Expanded TCRs were defined as absent before sensitization and observed at least eight times at the 2-week time point. The raw public data were reprocessed by TCRdb itself: fastp quality trimming at Q25, MiXCR clonotype calling, in-frame beta chains only. Records with the same CDR3 protein are collapsed into one entry carrying the most frequent genes and DNA. TCRdb's processing, not the study's, gives the V and J calls here. This sample lists approximately 87,000 distinct CDR3 sequences; approximately 10% were detected once. Of the sample, 3% to 4% falls within the top ten clones.

The data were obtained in a study of human T cells and chemical hapten exposure (dated by TCRdb to about 2021). With respect to the entire study: For sensitization, 2% DPC in acetone was applied to an approximately 2 cm by approximately 2 cm area of upper inner arm skin. Weekly therapeutic DPC doses were additionally applied to the scalp of patients throughout the approximately 23-week study period. Patch testing was done on the upper back using Finn chambers containing 0.01% DPC, and results were scored after 6 days according to International Contact Dermatitis Research Group standards. Alopecia areata with under or over 50% scalp involvement, alopecia totalis and alopecia universalis were represented in the patient cohort, which was mostly female. Libraries were pooled for sequencing, and per-sample TCR yields varied mainly because of small differences in library volumes within the pool. The study tracked peripheral blood TCR repertoire changes in vivo during primary and secondary sensitization to the hapten diphenylcyclopropenone (DPC) in alopecia patients. Blood was sampled from patients pre-sensitization (week 0) and at 2, 6 and about 24 weeks after DPC sensitization. For TCR sequencing, blood came from 25 to 35 alopecia patients at anywhere from one to four time points (pre-sensitization, 2, 6 and 24 weeks). Beyond this particular receptor, the publication reports: Repeated subsampling changed both the strength of the expansion versus patch-test correlation and the threshold at which the correlation became significant. Patch test score was positively correlated with the number of PT1 expanded TCRs, with significance at thresholds 8, 16 and 32 but not at 4. Because all patients had alopecia, a presumed autoimmune disease, the immune response of the patients might differ from that of healthy individuals. Compared with pre-sensitization or healthy control sets, expanded TCRs formed significantly more large CDR3 similarity clusters, which is consistent with antigen-driven responses. DPC sensitization did not change how many TCRs were above 1 in 1000 frequency, and no evidence was found of alterations in global repertoire structure.

The CDR3 starts with the cysteine, ends with the phenylalanine, and has 13 residues. Kept here is only the CDR3 DNA, which spans 39 bases and is read in frame from base 1. V is clipped by 2 bases and J by 6 bases, and the sequence between their germline boundaries is 11 bases long. CDR1 and CDR2 are drawn from the germline V gene: SGHTA, FQGNSA. The time point label, as the study defines it: patch test 2, 6 weeks after DPC sensitization. The sample's treatment or condition, from its label and the paper: therapeutic diphenylcyclopropenone sensitization with weekly scalp DPC. At each patch-test visit, blood was drawn before the patch test was applied. Patients were eligible if aged 18 to 70, diagnosed with alopecia and judged suitable for DPC therapy, and pregnant patients were excluded. Total RNA was isolated from unfractionated whole blood collected in Tempus Blood RNA tubes.

This specimen consisted of whole blood, obtained in connection with sensitization to the hapten diphenylcyclopropenone (DPC). This clonotype originated in a woman between 40 and 50 years old with alopecia areata. Some clones in this sample may be carry-over from other donors' samples. This receptor chain uses TRBV7-2 and TRBJ2-7, with no reliable assignment of the D segment. Here the CDR3 is given as CASSLPRVPEQYF. In nucleotides, the sequence is TGTGCCAGCAGCTTACCCCGGGTTCCCGAGCAGTACTTC.